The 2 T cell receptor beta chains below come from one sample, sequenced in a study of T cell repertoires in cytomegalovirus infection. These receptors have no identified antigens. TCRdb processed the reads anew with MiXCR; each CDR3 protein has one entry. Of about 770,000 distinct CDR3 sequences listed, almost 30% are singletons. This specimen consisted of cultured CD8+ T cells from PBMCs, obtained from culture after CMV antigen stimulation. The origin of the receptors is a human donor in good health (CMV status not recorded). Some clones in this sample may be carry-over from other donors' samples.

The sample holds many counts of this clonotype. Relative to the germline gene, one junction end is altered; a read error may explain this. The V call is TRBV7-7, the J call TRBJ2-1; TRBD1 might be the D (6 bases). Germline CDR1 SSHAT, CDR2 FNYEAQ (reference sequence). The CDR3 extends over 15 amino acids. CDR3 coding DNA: TGTGCTAGCAGCGTTCAGGGGAACTCCTACAATGAGCAGTTCTTC. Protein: CASSVQGNSYNEQFF.

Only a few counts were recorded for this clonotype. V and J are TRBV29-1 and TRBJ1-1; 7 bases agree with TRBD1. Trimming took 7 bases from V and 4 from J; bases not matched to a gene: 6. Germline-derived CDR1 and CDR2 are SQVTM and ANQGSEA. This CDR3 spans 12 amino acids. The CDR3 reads CSAPTGLTEAFF. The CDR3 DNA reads TGCAGCGCACCGACAGGGCTCACTGAAGCTTTCTTT.